A selection of T cell receptor beta chains follows, all from one sample in a study of cytomegalovirus exposure and HLA in healthy donors. Profiled with immunoSEQ multiplex PCR; TCRdb holds only in-frame clones, not every one. The sample contains some 330,000 clones, roughly 85% of which appear only once. Sequenced material: PBMCs. These receptors were collected from a woman aged 18-29 years in good health and CMV-seronegative. CDR3s leave out the opening cysteine and the closing phenylalanine or tryptophan.

v_call,cdr3_aa
TRBV5-1,ASSLGRGRGRETQY
TRBV14,ASSQVVGSGEQY
TRBV10-3,AISDPTHAGTGELF
TRBV9,ASSAGTINEQY
TRBV27,ASSFGNGNQPQH
TRBV7-9,ASSPGGPDTQY
TRBV10-3,AIRLALKGEQY
TRBV7-2,ASSLVEPGLKQF
TRBV5-4,ASSLDRGAEAF
TRBV27,ASSFVQGIADRPRNTQY
TRBV7-9,ASSLGGGGEAF
TRBV25-1,ASSEFEVAGVGTGELF
TRBV29-1,SVEWGTGDNEQF
TRBV6-5,ASSYSPSGPSYEQY
TRBV4-1,ASSQDGQGAAWEQY
TRBV9,ASSGGMSSYNEQF
TRBV4-2,ASSQDLLASHEQF
TRBV7-8,ASSLGGQGGNQPQH
TRBV28,ASSPAGSKGTEAF
TRBV10-3,AISVGGLAIYNEQF
TRBV5-6,ASSLGRTSDNEQF
TRBV2,ASREGQSSGNTIY
TRBV9,ASSVGPGQGEDGYT